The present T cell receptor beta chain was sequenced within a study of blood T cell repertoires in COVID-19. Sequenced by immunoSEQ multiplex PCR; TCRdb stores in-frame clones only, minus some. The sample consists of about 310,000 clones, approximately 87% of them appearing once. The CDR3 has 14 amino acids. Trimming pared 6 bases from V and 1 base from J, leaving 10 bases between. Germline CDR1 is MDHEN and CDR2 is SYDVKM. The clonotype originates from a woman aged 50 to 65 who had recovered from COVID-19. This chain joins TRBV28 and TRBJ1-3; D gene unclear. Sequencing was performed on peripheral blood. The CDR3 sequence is CASSPTSSGNTIYF. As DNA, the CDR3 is TGTGCCAGCAGCCCAACTTCTTCTGGAAACACCATATATTTT.